The 14 T cell receptor beta chains presented below share a single source sample, sequenced in a study of early T cells in non-severe SARS-CoV-2 infection. MiXCR, run by TCRdb on the 5' RACE reads, gives a single entry per CDR3 protein. The data show about 48,000 distinct CDR3 sequences, 5.4% seen once. Sequencing was performed on whole blood, taken at baseline. Source of these receptors: an adult who was a healthcare worker with PCR-confirmed SARS-CoV-2 infection or an uninfected control (not recorded which).

This clonotype was found many times. This rearrangement joins TRBV29-1 to TRBJ2-7; a possible D gene is TRBD1 (6 bases). The CDR3 contains 13 residues. Trimming took off 6 bases at V and 2 bases at J, with 14 bases between the two ends. Per germline, CDR1 SQVTM and CDR2 ANQGSEA. The CDR3 loop is CSVAPEGAYEQYF. CDR3 DNA: TGCAGCGTCGCCCCCGAGGGGGCCTACGAGCAGTACTTC.

This clonotype was detected many times. The V gene is TRBV7-3, the J gene TRBJ2-6, with unresolved D. The V end lost 2 bases, the J end lost 1 base, and 6 bases lay between the germline ends. The CDR3 is 15 amino acids. The germline V gene has CDR1 SGHTA and CDR2 FQGTGA. CDR3 residues: CASSLSGSGANVLTF. The CDR3 DNA is TGTGCCAGCAGCTTATCCGGGTCTGGGGCCAACGTCCTGACTTTC.

This clonotype has a count of ten or more. V is TRBV28 and J is TRBJ2-2; D is uncertain. Deletions cut 0 bases from V and 7 bases from J, with 18 bases between. This CDR3 has 17 residues. Germline values: CDR1 MDHEN, CDR2 SYDVKM. The CDR3 nucleotides read TGTGCCAGCAGTTTATGGTGGTCACCCGGGCTTTACGGGGAGCTGTTTTTT. This gives the protein CASSLWWSPGLYGELFF.

This clonotype was counted many times. The rearrangement joins TRBV12-3 or TRBV12-4 to TRBJ2-4, with D possibly TRBD2 on 5 matching bases. With 5 bases removed from V and 2 bases from J, the gap between germline ends came to 16 bases. The CDR3 runs to 16 residues. In nucleotides, the CDR3 is TGTGCCAGCAGTCCGGACGCACGAGGGCCCAAAAACATTCAGTACTTC. Its translation is CASSPDARGPKNIQYF.

The sample holds many counts of this clonotype. The chain employs TRBV15 and TRBJ1-2; no definite D call. Per the germline V gene, CDR1 is LNHNV and CDR2 is YYDKDF (reference sequence). V was pared by 0 bases and J by 8 bases, with 10 bases between. The CDR3 extends over 13 amino acids. The CDR3 spells CATSRDPVKGYTF. DNA for the CDR3: TGTGCCACCAGCAGAGATCCAGTAAAGGGCTACACCTTC.

The V and J genes are TRBV7-9 and TRBJ2-1; D is undetermined. Trimming cost V 2 bases and J 1 base, with 9 bases left between them. The CDR3 consists of 15 residues. Germline V gene sequence: CDR1 SEHNR, CDR2 FQNEAQ (reference sequence). CDR3 DNA: TGTGCCAGCAGCTTAAGCCCGGAGTCCTACAATGAGCAGTTCTTC. It yields the protein CASSLSPESYNEQFF.

Many counts were recorded for this clonotype. The chain links TRBV28 to TRBJ2-4; D is undetermined. Germline V CDR1 and CDR2: MDHEN, SYDVKM. The V end lost 5 bases, the J end lost 0 bases, and 11 bases lay between the germline ends. This CDR3 has 15 residues. CDR3 DNA sequence: TGTGCCAGCAGTCCGTCGGAGCTAGCCAAAAACATTCAGTACTTC. It specifies CASSPSELAKNIQYF.

This chain joins TRBV6-2 or TRBV6-3 and TRBJ2-3; D may be TRBD2 (5 bases). Trimming pared 0 bases from V and 0 bases from J, leaving 25 bases between. The germline V gene has CDR1 MNHEY and CDR2 SVGEGT. This CDR3 has 21 residues. The CDR3 loop is CASSYSTVGEGRATSTDTQYF. The CDR3 coding sequence is TGTGCCAGCAGTTACTCGACTGTGGGTGAGGGAAGAGCGACTAGCACAGATACGCAGTATTTT.

This clonotype came up many times. V and J are TRBV2 and TRBJ2-7; 9 positions agree with TRBD2. Trimming cost V 4 bases and J 4 bases; bases outside gene matches: 8. The CDR3 loop spans 15 amino acids. From germline, CDR1 is SNHLY and CDR2 FYNNEI. The CDR3 DNA follows: TGTGCCAGCAGTGGAGATAGCGGGAGATGGTACGAGCAGTACTTC. Residues: CASSGDSGRWYEQYF.

This clonotype was detected ten times or more. The rearrangement links TRBV20-1 to TRBJ2-1, with D possibly TRBD2 on 6 matching bases. Trimming stripped 5 bases from V and 3 bases from J, with 8 bases between. The V gene's germline CDR1 is DFQATT and CDR2 SNEGSKA (reference sequence). The CDR3 runs 12 residues. CDR3 bases: TGCAGTGCTCGGACTAACTACAATGAGCAGTTCTTC. Its translation: CSARTNYNEQFF.

This clonotype was detected many times. The chain uses TRBV12-3 or TRBV12-4 and TRBJ2-3; D remains unclear. This CDR3 contains 14 residues. The V end lost 3 bases, the J end lost 1 base, and 8 bases lay between the germline ends. DNA of the CDR3: TGTGCCAGCAGTTTGGTTAGTGGCACAGATACGCAGTATTTT. Its translation: CASSLVSGTDTQYF.

This clonotype was seen more than once but under ten times. The chain has TRBV6-6 and TRBJ2-4, with TRBD2 matching over 9 bases. Trimming cost V 6 bases and J 12 bases; bases outside gene matches: 12. CDR1 is MNHNY, CDR2 SVGAGI, per germline (reference sequence). The CDR3 covers 14 residues. The DNA of the CDR3 is TGTGCCAGCAGGGGACGGACTAGCGTGGATAATCAGTACTTC. Translation: CASRGRTSVDNQYF.

This clonotype came up many times. The chain uses TRBV11-2 and TRBJ1-6, with TRBD1 matching over 8 bases. Germline V gene lookup returns CDR1 SGHAT and CDR2 FQNNGV. V lost 3 bases, J lost 9 bases, and 10 bases stayed unmatched. The CDR3 is 16 residues long. In DNA, the CDR3 is TGTGCCAGCAGCTTGGCCCCGGGACAGGCAGCTTCACCCCTCCACTTT. Protein: CASSLAPGQAASPLHF.

V and J are TRBV18 and TRBJ1-3, with a tentative D call TRBD1 (6 bases). The germline gives CDR1 KGHSH, CDR2 LQKENI. V gave up 2 bases and J gave up 4 bases, with 12 bases separating them. This CDR3 is built from 15 residues. This CDR3 reads CASSPSAGDGNTIYF. The CDR3, as DNA: TGTGCCAGCTCACCATCAGCAGGGGACGGAAACACCATATATTTT. Based on the CDR3 plus reference TRBV18 and TRBJ1-3, the full variable domain is NAGVMQNPRHLVRRRGQEARLRCSPMKGHSHVYWYRQLPEEGLKFMVYLQKENIIDESGMPKERFSAEFPKEGPSILRIQQVVRGDSAAYFCASSPSAGDGNTIYFGEGSWLTVV.